The TCR beta chain described here comes from a study of T cells after yellow fever vaccination. About the study: Investigators used CD3, CD45RA, CCR7 and CD95 to sort the EM, EMRA, CM and Tscm memory subsets.

Germline CDR1 and CDR2: ENHRY and SYGVKD. The CDR3 sequence is 16 residues long. V lost 2 bases and J 3 bases, leaving 15 bases between the germline ends. This clonotype was counted ten times or more. TCRdb re-called the 5' RACE reads with MiXCR, one entry per CDR3 protein. Counted here are approximately 34,000 distinct CDR3 sequences, 10% occurring once; the ten biggest clones make up 12%. Sequenced here: PBMCs, either bulk or a sorted T-cell subset (CD4+, CD8+, memory, or dextramer-sorted; not recorded which), sampled more than 13 days after the first yellow fever vaccination. V is TRBV10-3 and J is TRBJ2-3; tentatively, D is TRBD2 (5 bases). The receptor was derived from a man aged 18-30 years who received the YFV17D yellow fever vaccine. The CDR3 spells CAISETPLLGTDTQYF. CDR3 DNA: TGTGCCATCAGTGAGACCCCCTTACTAGGGACAGATACGCAGTATTTT.